The 6 T cell receptor beta chains reported below all come from one sample, sequenced in a study of T cells in Graves' hyperthyroidism and ophthalmopathy (dated by TCRdb to the late 2010s). The library was generated by multiplex PCR. Sequenced on an Illumina HiSeq 2000. The TCR beta CDR3 regions were amplified from the RNA transcripts. For the first round of RT-PCR on the TCR CDR3, the HTBI primer set was used together with the Qiagen OneStep RT-PCR kit. TCRdb reran the public reads through fastp at Q25 and MiXCR, keeping productive beta chains. Merged by CDR3 protein, the rows form single entries marked with the most common genes and DNA. The table for this sample lists 750,000 to 950,000 distinct CDR3 sequences; roughly 40% of them were counted only once. 7% to 10% of the sample is taken by the ten largest. Material: blood. The receptors here all came from a man between 18 and 29 years old with Graves' hyperthyroidism.

This sequence joins TRBV29-1 and TRBJ2-5; 7 positions match TRBD1. Germline values: CDR1 SQVTM, CDR2 ANQGSEA. The trim removed 8 bases at V and 4 bases at J, leaving 13 bases unmatched. This CDR3 spans 14 amino acids. The CDR3 sequence: CSSWGQSAGETQYF. The DNA for the CDR3 is TGCAGCTCCTGGGGACAGTCGGCGGGAGAGACCCAGTACTTC.

The V and J genes are TRBV10-3 and TRBJ2-7; TRBD2 matches at 13 bases. After removal of 6 bases from V and 3 bases from J, the junction contained 5 bases not matched to a gene. There are 15 residues in the CDR3. Germline values: CDR1 ENHRY, CDR2 SYGVKD. CDR3 protein: CAISSGTSGIYEQYF. The CDR3 DNA reads TGTGCCATCAGCTCCGGGACTAGCGGGATCTACGAGCAGTACTTC.

This clonotype was seen repeatedly, ten times or more. The rearrangement joins TRBV7-9 to TRBJ2-7; D unclear. Germline V gene sequence: CDR1 SEHNR, CDR2 FQNEAQ (reference sequence). This CDR3 comprises 14 residues. Trimming cost V 0 bases and J 2 bases, with 8 bases left between them. The CDR3: CASSLAAVPYEQYF. As DNA, the CDR3 is TGTGCCAGCAGCTTAGCGGCGGTTCCCTACGAGCAGTACTTC.

This clonotype was seen a single time. This chain joins TRBV10-3 and TRBJ1-4, with a tentative D call TRBD1 (6 bases). Per the germline V gene, CDR1 is ENHRY and CDR2 is SYGVKD. This CDR3 spans 10 amino acids. Trimming stripped 10 bases from V and 11 bases from J, with 11 bases between. DNA of the CDR3: TGTGCCACCCGGACAGAGAAACTGTTTTTT. Its translation is CATRTEKLFF.

This sequence joins TRBV20-1 and TRBJ1-1; tentatively, D is TRBD1 (5 bases). Germline loops: CDR1 DFQATT, CDR2 SNEGSKA (reference sequence). This CDR3 contains 13 residues. Trimming took 3 bases from V and 2 from J, leaving 10 bases between them. As DNA, the CDR3 is TGCAGTGCTAGCGCAGGGATTAACACTGAAGCTTTCTTT. It encodes CSASAGINTEAFF.

This clonotype was observed many times. This chain links TRBV2 with TRBJ2-7; a possible D gene is TRBD1 (6 bases). V was trimmed by 6 bases and J by 2 bases, leaving 8 bases between them. The CDR3 contains 12 residues. Germline V lookup: CDR1 SNHLY, CDR2 FYNNEI. CDR3: CASRKGAYEQYF. For the CDR3, the DNA is TGTGCCAGCAGGAAGGGGGCCTACGAGCAGTACTTC. Filled out from reference TRBV2 and TRBJ2-7, the complete variable domain reads EPEVTQTPSHQVTQMGQEVILRCVPISNHLYFYWYRQILGQKVEFLVSFYNNEISEKSEIFDDQFSVERPDGSNFTLKIRSTKLEDSAMYFCASRKGAYEQYFGPGTRLTVT.